These 24 T cell receptor beta chains share one sample of origin, sequenced in a study of blood T cell repertoires in COVID-19. Sequenced by immunoSEQ multiplex PCR; TCRdb stores in-frame clones only, minus some. This table has around 250,000 clones, 91% appearing once. Sequencing was performed on PBMCs or T cells enriched from blood (not recorded which). These receptors all come from a human donor in a cohort exposed to, infected with or recovered from COVID-19 (not recorded which). The donor label of this sample is uncertain.

This rearrangement joins TRBV27 to TRBJ1-5; 7 bases line up with TRBD1. The length of the CDR3 is 13 residues. Per germline, CDR1 MNHEY and CDR2 SMNVEV (reference sequence). The V segment lost 6 bases and the J segment 4 bases; nucleotides outside the gene matches: 3. CDR3 amino acids: CASRATGNQPQHF. Written as DNA, the CDR3 is TGTGCCAGCAGGGCGACAGGGAATCAGCCCCAGCATTTT.

This chain links TRBV7-9 with TRBJ1-3; no clear D. The germline V gene has CDR1 SEHNR and CDR2 FQNEAQ (reference sequence). V lost 1 base to trimming and J lost 2 bases, with 12 bases between them. The CDR3 runs to 16 residues. Written as DNA, the CDR3 is TGTGCCAGCAGCTTAGGATTTGGCAGTGCTGGAAACACCATATATTTT. Residues: CASSLGFGSAGNTIYF.

The chain combines TRBV19 with TRBJ1-5; 9 bases align to TRBD1. CDR1 is LNHDA, CDR2 SQIVND, per germline (reference sequence). The CDR3 runs 15 residues. With 10 bases clipped from V and 6 bases from J, the junction kept 13 bases outside the gene matches. The CDR3, as DNA: TGTGCCACCTCAGCTACCGGGACAGGGATTCAGCCCCAGCATTTT. Protein: CATSATGTGIQPQHF.

The V gene is TRBV29-1, the J gene TRBJ2-3; the D gene is possibly TRBD2 (7 bases). Germline assignment: CDR1 SQVTM and CDR2 ANQGSEA. The V end lost 6 bases, the J end lost 2 bases, and 12 bases lay between the germline ends. The CDR3 spans 13 residues. CDR3 protein: CSVNRDYTDTQYF. CDR3 in DNA: TGCAGCGTAAACAGGGACTACACAGATACGCAGTATTTT.

The chain is built from TRBV14 and TRBJ1-2; no clear D gene. This CDR3 region has 18 residues. V lost 1 base, J lost 3 bases, and 21 bases lay in between. Germline loops: CDR1 SGHDN, CDR2 FVKESK. For the CDR3, the DNA is TGTGCCAGCAGCCAAGCCCCAGACTGGAGGCAAAATTACTATGGCTACACCTTC. It translates to CASSQAPDWRQNYYGYTF.

The table lists this clone with a count of one. V usage is TRBV9 and J usage is TRBJ2-1; TRBD2 aligns across 11 bases. Germline lookup yields CDR1 SGDLS and CDR2 YYNGEE. V trimming: 4 bases; J trimming: 13 bases; junction bases outside the gene matches: 10. The CDR3 consists of 14 residues. The CDR3 loop is CASSLLAGASHQFF. CDR3 nucleotide sequence: TGTGCCAGCAGCTTACTAGCGGGGGCCTCTCATCAGTTCTTC.

The J gene is TRBJ2-1, the V gene TRBV4-2, with 16 positions matching TRBD2. The CDR3 consists of 19 residues. V lost 0 bases to trimming and J lost 2 bases; unmatched junction nucleotides: 4. The V gene's germline CDR1 is LGHNA and CDR2 YNFKEQ. CDR3 residues: CASSQEGTSGGAPYNEQFF. Here the CDR3 DNA reads TGTGCCAGCAGCCAAGAGGGGACTAGCGGGGGGGCCCCCTACAATGAGCAGTTCTTC.

V gene TRBV27 combines with J gene TRBJ1-1; TRBD1 matches 7 bases. V lost 4 bases and J lost 3; bases outside the gene matches: 11. From germline, CDR1 is MNHEY and CDR2 SMNVEV (reference sequence). The CDR3 totals 16 residues. The CDR3 DNA reads as TGTGCCAGCAGTTCCGACAGGGAAATGGGGGACACTGAAGCTTTCTTT. Its translation: CASSSDREMGDTEAFF.

This chain uses TRBV12-2 with TRBJ1-1. TRBV12-2 is a pseudogene segment. CDR3 length: 12 amino acids. The CDR3 loop reads CASRLVNGVAFF. In DNA, the CDR3 is TGTGCAAGTCGCTTAGTAAACGGGGTAGCTTTCTTT.

The chain has TRBV5-1 and TRBJ1-3; weak D call: TRBD1 (5 bases). Trimming cost V 5 bases and J 0 bases, with 9 bases left between them. The CDR3 loop spans 14 amino acids. The germline V gene encodes CDR1 SGHRS and CDR2 YFSETQ. The CDR3 coding sequence is TGCGCCAGCAGGGACACCGGCTCTGGAAACACCATATATTTT. Translated, it gives CASRDTGSGNTIYF. The entire variable domain, with the rest obtained from reference TRBV5-1 and TRBJ1-3, is as follows: KAGVTQTPRYLIKTRGQQVTLSCSPISGHRSVSWYQQTPGQGLQFLFEYFSETQRNKGNFPGRFSGRQFSNSRSEMNVSTLELGDSALYLCASRDTGSGNTIYFGEGSWLTVV.

This chain links TRBV25-1 with TRBJ2-1; possibly TRBD2 for D (5 bases). V was cut by 0 bases and J by 4 bases, with 10 bases left in between. The CDR3 sequence is 15 residues long. CDR1 is MGHDK and CDR2 is SYGVNS in the germline V gene. The chain's CDR3 is CASSEYRGGYNEQFF. The CDR3 DNA reads as TGTGCCAGCAGTGAATATCGGGGTGGGTACAATGAGCAGTTCTTC.

In its sample, this clone was seen a few times. The rearrangement joins TRBV27 to TRBJ2-2; maybe TRBD2 (6 bases). The length of the CDR3 is 14 residues. CDR1 is MNHEY and CDR2 is SMNVEV in the germline V gene (reference sequence). Deletions cut 6 bases from V and 8 bases from J, with 16 bases between. CDR3 DNA: TGTGCCAGCAGCCCAGGACTACCTACGGGGGAGCTGTTTTTT. Translating it yields CASSPGLPTGELFF.

This chain links TRBV7-2 with TRBJ2-5, with 12 bases aligning to TRBD1. Germline CDR1 and CDR2: SGHTA and FQGNSA. The V and J ends lost 5 bases and 5 bases, in that order; junction bases with no gene match: 6. This CDR3 is 15 amino acids long. CDR3 DNA sequence: TGTGCCAGCAGCGGGGGACAGGGGGCGTGGGAGACCCAGTACTTC. Encoded protein: CASSGGQGAWETQYF.

This clone was seen only once. In nucleotides, the CDR3 is TGCAGCGTTCCCTACGGGGGAACAGATACGCAGTATTTT. It is translated as CSVPYGGTDTQYF. The chain couples TRBV29-1 to TRBJ2-3, with D possibly matching TRBD2 (6 bases). Germline CDR1 SQVTM, CDR2 ANQGSEA. The CDR3 runs to 13 residues. The germline V and J ends were trimmed by 5 bases and 3 bases, with 12 bases remaining between them.

This chain connects TRBV19 to TRBJ1-4; the D gene is possibly TRBD1 (6 bases). The germline V and J ends were trimmed by 3 bases and 8 bases, with 16 bases remaining between them. The CDR3 contains 15 residues. The germline V gene has CDR1 LNHDA and CDR2 SQIVND (reference sequence). CDR3 bases: TGTGCCAGTAGTATTTCCGACAGGAGAAACGAAAAACTGTTTTTT. Encoded protein: CASSISDRRNEKLFF.

The table lists this clone with a count of one. V usage is TRBV6-5 and J usage is TRBJ1-4; D is undetermined. Germline V gives CDR1 MNHEY, CDR2 SVGAGI. V lost 2 bases, J lost 2 bases, and 12 bases lay in between. CDR3 size: 16 residues. The CDR3 protein is CASSYRRFGTNEKLFF. CDR3 nucleotides: TGTGCCAGCAGTTACAGGAGATTCGGGACTAATGAAAAACTGTTTTTT.

The V call is TRBV3-1 (or the pseudogene TRBV3-2), the J call TRBJ2-7; 11 bases fit TRBD2. The CDR3 has 18 residues. Germline trimming cut 1 base from V and 3 bases from J; bases unmatched to any gene: 11. Germline CDR1 reads LGHDT; CDR2 reads YNNKEL (reference sequence). CDR3 amino acids: CASSQGIAGGPRIYEQYF. CDR3 nucleotides: TGTGCCAGCAGCCAAGGGATAGCGGGGGGGCCAAGAATCTACGAGCAGTACTTC.

The chain employs TRBV9 and TRBJ1-4, with 9 bases fitting TRBD1. Germline loops: CDR1 SGDLS, CDR2 YYNGEE. The CDR3 runs to 15 residues. The junction had 8 bases not matched to a gene; V was cut back by 4 bases and J by 7 bases. The CDR3 region is CASSFRTGDREKLFF. The DNA of the CDR3 is TGTGCCAGCAGCTTCCGGACAGGGGATCGTGAAAAACTGTTTTTT.

The rearrangement uses TRBV18 and TRBJ1-2; D not certain. V lost 3 bases, J lost 12 bases, and 20 bases lay in between. The CDR3 runs to 14 residues. From germline, CDR1 is KGHSH and CDR2 LQKENI. The CDR3 is CASSPLDVEAGHTF. CDR3 nucleotide sequence: TGTGCCAGCTCACCCTTGGACGTCGAAGCGGGCCACACCTTC.

The chain combines TRBV9 with TRBJ1-6; D possibly corresponds to TRBD1 (6 bases). The CDR3 sequence is 15 residues long. CDR1 is SGDLS and CDR2 is YYNGEE in the germline V gene. V dropped 0 bases and J dropped 6 bases, with 10 bases sitting between them. CDR3 in DNA: TGTGCCAGCAGCGTAGTGGGGGCGCTTAATTCACCCCTCCACTTT. Protein product: CASSVVGALNSPLHF.

The chain recombines TRBV11-2 with TRBJ1-1; 9 nucleotides agree with TRBD1. CDR3 size: 17 residues. The germline V gene encodes CDR1 SGHAT and CDR2 FQNNGV. V lost 5 bases to trimming and J lost 0 bases; unmatched junction nucleotides: 10. This chain's CDR3 is CASSHDRGSRMNTEAFF. The CDR3 nucleotides are TGTGCCAGCAGCCACGACAGGGGGTCGCGTATGAACACTGAAGCTTTCTTT.

J is TRBJ2-5 and V is TRBV9, with 7 nucleotides matching TRBD1. This CDR3 spans 13 amino acids. The trim removed 4 bases at V and 4 bases at J, leaving 4 bases unmatched. Germline values: CDR1 SGDLS, CDR2 YYNGEE. Here the CDR3 reads CASSRQGRETQYF. The CDR3 DNA follows: TGTGCCAGCAGCCGACAGGGAAGAGAGACCCAGTACTTC.

This chain uses TRBV5-1 with TRBJ2-3, with a weak D call TRBD2 (5 bases). CDR1 and CDR2 (germline): SGHRS, YFSETQ. Trimming cost V 0 bases and J 5 bases, with 7 bases left between them. The CDR3 sequence is 13 residues long. As DNA, the CDR3 is TGCGCCAGCAGCTTGGAGGAGGAAGATACGCAGTATTTT. Translated: CASSLEEEDTQYF.

The chain uses TRBV2 and TRBJ1-1, with TRBD1 matching 9 bases. CDR1 is SNHLY, CDR2 FYNNEI, per germline. Trimming at V came to 6 bases and at J to 4 bases, leaving 9 bases not matched to a gene. The CDR3 consists of 15 residues. CDR3: CASSEGTGSVTEAFF. The CDR3 DNA sequence: TGTGCCAGCAGCGAGGGGACAGGGTCGGTCACTGAAGCTTTCTTT.